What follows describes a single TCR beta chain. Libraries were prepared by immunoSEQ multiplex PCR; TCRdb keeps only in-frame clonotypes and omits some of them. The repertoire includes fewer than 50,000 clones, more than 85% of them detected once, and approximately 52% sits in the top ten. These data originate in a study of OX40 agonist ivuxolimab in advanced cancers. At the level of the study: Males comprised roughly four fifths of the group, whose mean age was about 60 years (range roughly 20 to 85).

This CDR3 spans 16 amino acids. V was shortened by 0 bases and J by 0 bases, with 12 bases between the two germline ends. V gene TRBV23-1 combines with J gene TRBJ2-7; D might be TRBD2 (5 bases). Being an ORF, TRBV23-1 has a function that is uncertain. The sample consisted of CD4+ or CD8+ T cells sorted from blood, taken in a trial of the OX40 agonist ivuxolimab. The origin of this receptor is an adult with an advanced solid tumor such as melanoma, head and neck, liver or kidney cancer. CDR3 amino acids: CASSQSNSACSYEQYF. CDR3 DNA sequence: TGCGCCAGCAGTCAATCGAATAGCGCCTGCTCCTACGAGCAGTACTTC.